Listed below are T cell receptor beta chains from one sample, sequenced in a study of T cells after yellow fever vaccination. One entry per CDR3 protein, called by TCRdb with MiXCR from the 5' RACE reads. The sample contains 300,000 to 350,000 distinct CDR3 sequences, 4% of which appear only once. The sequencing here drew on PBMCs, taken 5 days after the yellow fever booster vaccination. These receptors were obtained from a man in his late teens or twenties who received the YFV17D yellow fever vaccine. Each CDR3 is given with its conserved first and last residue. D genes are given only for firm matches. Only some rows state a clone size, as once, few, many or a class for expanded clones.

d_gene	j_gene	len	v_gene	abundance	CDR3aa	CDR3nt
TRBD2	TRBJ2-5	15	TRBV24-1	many	CATSGTSGGVETQYF	TGTGCCACCAGTGGAACTAGCGGGGGAGTGGAGACCCAGTACTTC
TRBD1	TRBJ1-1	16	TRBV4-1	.	CASSQILRQGNTEAFF	TGCGCCAGCAGCCAAATTTTAAGACAGGGGAACACTGAAGCTTTCTTT
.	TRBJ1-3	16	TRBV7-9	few	CASSLAGDGSGNTIYF	TGTGCCAGCAGCTTAGCGGGGGACGGCTCTGGAAACACCATATATTTT
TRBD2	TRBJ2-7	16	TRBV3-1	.	CASNPSYSGGPHEQYF	TGTGCCAGCAACCCGTCGTATAGCGGGGGGCCGCACGAGCAGTACTTC
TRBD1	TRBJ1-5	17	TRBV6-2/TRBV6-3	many	CASSYSPDRAPYQPQHF	TGTGCCAGCAGTTACTCCCCGGACAGGGCCCCCTATCAGCCCCAGCATTTT
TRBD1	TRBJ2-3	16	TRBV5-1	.	CASRYRTGTGEDTQYF	TGCGCCAGCAGGTATCGCACCGGGACAGGGGAGGATACGCAGTATTTT
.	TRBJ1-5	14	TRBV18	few	CASSPTEGSQPQHF	TGTGCCAGCTCACCAACTGAGGGGAGCCAGCCCCAGCATTTT
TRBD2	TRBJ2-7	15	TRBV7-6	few	CASSLGAGDGYEQYF	TGTGCCAGCAGCTTAGGTGCGGGGGACGGCTACGAGCAGTACTTC
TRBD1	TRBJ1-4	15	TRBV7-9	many	CASSYGQGVGEKLFF	TGTGCCAGCAGCTACGGACAGGGCGTTGGAGAAAAACTGTTTTTT
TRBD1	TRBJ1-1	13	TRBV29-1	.	CSVTRQGSTEAFF	TGCAGCGTAACAAGACAGGGATCAACTGAAGCTTTCTTT
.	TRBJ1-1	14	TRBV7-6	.	CASGQGTSSTEAFF	TGTGCCAGCGGTCAGGGAACTTCGAGCACTGAAGCTTTCTTT
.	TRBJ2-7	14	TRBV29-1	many	CSVFGGTSSYEQYF	TGCAGCGTTTTCGGAGGCACCAGCTCCTACGAGCAGTACTTC
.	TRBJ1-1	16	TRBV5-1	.	CASSFGGQGEFSEAFF	TGCGCCAGCAGCTTTGGAGGGCAGGGAGAGTTTTCTGAAGCTTTCTTT
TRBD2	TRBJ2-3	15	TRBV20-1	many	CSAPPGGGAADTQYF	TGCAGTGCCCCCCCCGGGGGGGGGGCCGCAGATACGCAGTATTTT
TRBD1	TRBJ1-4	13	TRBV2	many	CASSPTGFEKLFF	TGTGCCAGCAGTCCGACAGGGTTCGAAAAACTGTTTTTT
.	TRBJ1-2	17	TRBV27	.	CASSLNGGTITMAGYTF	TGTGCCAGCAGTTTAAACGGCGGAACCATTACTATGGCTGGCTACACCTTC
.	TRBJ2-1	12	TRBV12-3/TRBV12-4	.	CASSFRVPEQFF	TGTGCCAGCAGTTTCCGGGTCCCCGAGCAGTTCTTC
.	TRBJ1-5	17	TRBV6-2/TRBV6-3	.	CASSWTGIRVSNQPQHF	TGTGCCAGCAGTTGGACCGGTATCAGGGTAAGCAATCAGCCCCAGCATTTT